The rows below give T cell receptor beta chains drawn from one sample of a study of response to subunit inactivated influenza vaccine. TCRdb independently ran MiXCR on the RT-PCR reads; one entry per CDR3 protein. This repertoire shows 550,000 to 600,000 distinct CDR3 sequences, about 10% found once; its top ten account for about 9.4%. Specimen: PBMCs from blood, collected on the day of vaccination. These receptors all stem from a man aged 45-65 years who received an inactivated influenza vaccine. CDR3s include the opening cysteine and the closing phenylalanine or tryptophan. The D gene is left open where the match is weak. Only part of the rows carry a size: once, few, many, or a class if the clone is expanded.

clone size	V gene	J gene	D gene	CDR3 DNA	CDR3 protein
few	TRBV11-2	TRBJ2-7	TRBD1	TGTGCCAGCAGCTTCACGGGACAGGGGGTAATCGAGCAGTACTTC	CASSFTGQGVIEQYF
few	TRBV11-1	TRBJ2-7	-	TGTGCCAGCAGCTTCCGGGACACGGGAAATGAGCAGTACTTC	CASSFRDTGNEQYF
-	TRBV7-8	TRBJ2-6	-	TGTGCCAGCAGCTTAGTGGGCAGACACTCCTCTGGGGCCAACGTCCTGACTTTC	CASSLVGRHSSGANVLTF
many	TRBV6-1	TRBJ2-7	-	TGTGCCAGCAGACAGGGTCCCCCTTACGAGCAGTACTTC	CASRQGPPYEQYF
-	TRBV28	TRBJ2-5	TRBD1	TGTGCCAGCAGTGGTTGGACAGGGGGAGAGACCCAGTACTTC	CASSGWTGGETQYF
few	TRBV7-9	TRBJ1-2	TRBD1	TGTGCCAGCAGCTTAGCGCCGCCGGGACAGAACTATGGCTACACCTTC	CASSLAPPGQNYGYTF
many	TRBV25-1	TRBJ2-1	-	TGTGCCAGCAAGTTTTCAGGCTCCTACAATGAGCAGTTCTTC	CASKFSGSYNEQFF
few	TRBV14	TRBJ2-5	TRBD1	TGTGCCAGCAGCCCAAGGGACAGCCGAAAAGAGACCCAGTACTTC	CASSPRDSRKETQYF
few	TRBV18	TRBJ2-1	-	TGTGCCAGCTCACCATCACAGTCTGGCGGGTCCCGGGATAATGAGCAGTTCTTC	CASSPSQSGGSRDNEQFF
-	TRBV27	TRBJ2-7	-	TGTGCCAGCAGTAGATACAGGTTCTACGAGCAGTACTTC	CASSRYRFYEQYF
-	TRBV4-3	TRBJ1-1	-	TGCGCCAGCAGCCAAATGTGGGGGCTAGAAGACACTGAAGCTTTCTTT	CASSQMWGLEDTEAFF
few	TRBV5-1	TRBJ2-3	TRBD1	TGCGCCAGCAGCTTATATCCGGGACAGGGCACAGATACGCAGTATTTT	CASSLYPGQGTDTQYF
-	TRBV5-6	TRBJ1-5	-	TGTGCCAGCAGCTCCGGACGGACGAATCAGCCCCAGCATTTT	CASSSGRTNQPQHF
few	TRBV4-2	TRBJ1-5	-	TGTGCCAGCAGCCCTTCACAGGGTTACCAGCCCCAGCATTTT	CASSPSQGYQPQHF
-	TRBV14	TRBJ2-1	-	TGTGCCAGCAGCCCCGGAGCTTTTGCGGGTGAGCAGTTCTTC	CASSPGAFAGEQFF
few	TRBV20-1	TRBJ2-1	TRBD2	TGCAGTGCTGCCTCCGGACTAGCGGGGGGGCCTAATAATGAGCAGTTCTTC	CSAASGLAGGPNNEQFF
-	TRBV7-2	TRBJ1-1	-	TGTGCCAGCAGCTCGATACAGGGACGGAACACTGAAGCTTTCTTT	CASSSIQGRNTEAFF
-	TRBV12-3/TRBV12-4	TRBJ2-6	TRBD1	TGTGCCAGCAGTTTACTTCAGGGGGTTGGGGCCAACGTCCTGACTTTC	CASSLLQGVGANVLTF
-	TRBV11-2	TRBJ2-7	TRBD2	TGTGCCAGCAGCTTGGGGACTAAGGAGCAGTACTTC	CASSLGTKEQYF
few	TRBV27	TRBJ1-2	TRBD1	TGTGCCAGCAGTCCCATTGGGACAGTGAACTATGGCTACACCTTC	CASSPIGTVNYGYTF
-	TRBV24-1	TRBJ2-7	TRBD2	TGTGCCACCAGTGATCTTAAGGCTAGCGGCACCTACGAGCAGTACTTC	CATSDLKASGTYEQYF
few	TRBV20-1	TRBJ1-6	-	TGCAGTGCAAAGCGGACCGCCTCCTATAATTCACCCCTCCACTTT	CSAKRTASYNSPLHF
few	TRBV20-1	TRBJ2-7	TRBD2	TGCAGTGCTCATACTAGCGGGACCTACGAGCAGTACTTC	CSAHTSGTYEQYF
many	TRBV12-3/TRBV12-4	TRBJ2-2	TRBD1	TGTGCCAGCAGCTTAGGGGGCTCCGGGGAGCTGTTTTTT	CASSLGGSGELFF
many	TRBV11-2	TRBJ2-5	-	TGTGCCAGCAGCTTAGGAGTGGGGTACCAAGAGACCCAGTACTTC	CASSLGVGYQETQYF
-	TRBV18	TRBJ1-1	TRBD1	TGTGCCAGCTCACCATTTGGACAGGGGCCGAACACTGAAGCTTTCTTT	CASSPFGQGPNTEAFF
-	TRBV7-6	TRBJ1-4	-	TGTGCCAGCAGCGTCGGACAGCGTGAAAAACTGTTTTTT	CASSVGQREKLFF
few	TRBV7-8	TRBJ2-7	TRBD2	TGTGCCAGCAGCTTATCGGGTAGCGGGAGAATTTACGAGCAGTACTTC	CASSLSGSGRIYEQYF
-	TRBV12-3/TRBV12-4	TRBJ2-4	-	TGTGCCAGCAGTTCCCCCAGGGGTGGGTTTGCCAAAAACATTCAGTACTTC	CASSSPRGGFAKNIQYF
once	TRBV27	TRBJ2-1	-	TGTGCCAGCAAGTTTCTGGGACCAGGAGGGACAGATGGTGATGAGCAGTTCTTC	CASKFLGPGGTDGDEQFF
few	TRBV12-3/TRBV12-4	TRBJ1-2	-	TGTGCCAGCAGTTTCATGGGCTATGGCTACACCTTC	CASSFMGYGYTF
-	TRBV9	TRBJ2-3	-	TGTGCCAGCAGCGCCTCCGGGACCGGGGCCACAGATACGCAGTATTTT	CASSASGTGATDTQYF
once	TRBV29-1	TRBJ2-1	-	TGCAGCGTTGACAGGGTGGAGGACAATGAGCAGTTCTTC	CSVDRVEDNEQFF
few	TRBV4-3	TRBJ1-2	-	TGCGCCAGCAGCCAAGATATACAAATGGGGGGGATGGTCTATGGCTACACCTTC	CASSQDIQMGGMVYGYTF
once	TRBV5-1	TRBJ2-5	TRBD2	TGCGCCAGCAGCTTGGCCAGGACTAGCGGGGGACAAGAGACCCAGTACTTC	CASSLARTSGGQETQYF
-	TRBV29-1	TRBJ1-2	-	TGCAGCGTTGCCCCCCGACAGAGCAACTATGGCTACACCTTC	CSVAPRQSNYGYTF
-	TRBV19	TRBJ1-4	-	TGTGCCAGTAGTAGGGGGTTTAATGAAAAACTGTTTTTT	CASSRGFNEKLFF
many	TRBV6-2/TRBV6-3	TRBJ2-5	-	TGTGCCAGCAGTAGCCCCGCAGGGAGCGAGACCCAGTACTTC	CASSSPAGSETQYF
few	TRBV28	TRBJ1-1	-	TGTGCCAGCAGTTCGCCAGGTGGGACTGAAGCTTTCTTT	CASSSPGGTEAFF
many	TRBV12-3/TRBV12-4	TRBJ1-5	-	TGTGCCAGCAGCTTAGGCGCAGGGAATCAGCCCCAGCATTTT	CASSLGAGNQPQHF
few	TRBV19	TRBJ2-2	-	TGTGCCAGTAGTACCTATCCGACAGACACCGGGGAGCTGTTTTTT	CASSTYPTDTGELFF
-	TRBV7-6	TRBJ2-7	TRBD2	TGTGCCAGCAGCCTATTCGCGGCGGTGACGACTAGCGGGATAGTCGAGCAGTACTTC	CASSLFAAVTTSGIVEQYF
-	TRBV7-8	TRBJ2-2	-	TGTGCCAGCAGCCCAGGGTTCGGGAACACCGGGGAGCTGTTTTTT	CASSPGFGNTGELFF
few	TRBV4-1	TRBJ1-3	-	TGCGCCAGCAGCCAAGATACATACACTGGAAACACCATATATTTT	CASSQDTYTGNTIYF
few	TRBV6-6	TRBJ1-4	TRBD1	TGTGCCACGCACCGTGGGACAGGGAGGAAACTGTTTTTT	CATHRGTGRKLFF
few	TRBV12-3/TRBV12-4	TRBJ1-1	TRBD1	TGTGCCAGCAGTTACAGAACAGGGGTAGTCACTGAAGCTTTCTTT	CASSYRTGVVTEAFF
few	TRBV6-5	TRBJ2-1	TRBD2	TGTGCCAGCAGTTACTCGATCCCTAGCGGGAGGGCCTACAATGAGCAGTTCTTC	CASSYSIPSGRAYNEQFF